A single T cell receptor beta chain is shown here with its context. Its specificity is unknown. The junction shows a germline mismatch at one end, possibly a read error. These data belong to a study of human T cells and chemical hapten exposure. Documented time point: patch test 3, about 24 weeks after DPC sensitization. The treatment: therapeutic diphenylcyclopropenone sensitization with weekly scalp DPC. Unseparated into fractions, whole blood served as the source from which total RNA was extracted. TCRdb used MiXCR to reprocess the RACE reads, holding one entry per CDR3 protein. The sample has about 84,000 distinct CDR3 sequences, more than 10% seen once; the top ten hold around 3.6%. The CDR3 is made up of 17 amino acids. Germline CDR1 SGHDT, CDR2 YYEEEE. Study-wide points: Versus controls, significantly more large CDR3 similarity clusters arose from expanded TCRs. The study found that PT1 expanded TCR counts correlated positively with patch test score.

J is TRBJ2-2 and V is TRBV5-6; D perhaps matches TRBD1 (6 bases). The starting material was whole blood, obtained in connection with sensitization to the hapten diphenylcyclopropenone (DPC). This TCR was sampled from a woman between 50 and 59 years old with alopecia areata. Some clones in this sample may be carry-over from other donors' samples. Written as DNA, the CDR3 is TGTGCCAGCAGCTTGGGGGGACATATCGCGAACACCTGGGAGCTGTTTTTT. Translation: CASSLGGHIANTWELFF.